This TCR beta chain is drawn from a study of graft-versus-host responses after intestinal transplantation. Germline V gene lookup returns CDR1 SGHVS and CDR2 FNYEAQ. The CDR3 is 18 amino acids. Trimming left V 5 bases short and J 2 bases short, with 21 bases between. As concerns this clone: Its target is not known.

TCRdb's table, derived via immunoSEQ multiplex PCR, lists solely in-frame clones and lacks some. There are tens of thousands of clones in the sample; 85% to 90% occur only once, and less than 0.4% lies in the top ten. The receptor's source is a human donor who received an intestinal transplant. Sequences were derived from unstimulated CD4+ T cells sorted from spleen or lymph node cells, sampled before intestinal transplant. The V and J genes are TRBV7-6 and TRBJ2-2; tentatively, D is TRBD1 (7 bases). The CDR3 DNA reads as TGTGCCAGCAGCCAGAGACCAGGGGGGCTTCCCAACACCGGGGAGCTGTTTTTT. It codes for CASSQRPGGLPNTGELFF.